This TCR beta chain came from a study of T cell repertoires in cytomegalovirus infection. Study information: Newly reported HLA-C-restricted and thoroughly characterized HLA-B-restricted CMV epitopes were employed.

From the reads, TCRdb called clonotypes with MiXCR, one entry per CDR3 protein. The table records around 770,000 distinct CDR3 sequences, just under 30% of them present only once. Comment on this clonotype: Its antigen remains unknown.

CDR1 and CDR2 from the germline V gene are MNHEY and SMNVEV (reference sequence). V was clipped by 4 bases and J by 4 bases; unmatched bases: 6. The CDR3 spans 14 residues. Study conclusions and caveats: CMV carriers with the relevant HLA were identified by cumulative public TCR beta family frequency.

The origin of this receptor is a human donor in good health (CMV status not recorded). Some clones in this sample may be carry-over from other donors' samples. This sample comprised cultured CD8+ T cells from PBMCs, obtained from culture after CMV antigen stimulation. The V call is TRBV27, the J call TRBJ2-7, with 8 bases aligning to TRBD1. CDR3 loop: CASSSTGVGYEQYF. The CDR3 nucleotides are TGTGCCAGCAGTTCGACAGGGGTCGGGTACGAGCAGTACTTC.